This T cell receptor (beta chain) originates from a study of T cells in Graves' hyperthyroidism and ophthalmopathy. Amplification of TCR beta CDR3 regions was performed using RNA transcripts as template. First-round RT-PCR of the TCR CDR3 relied on the HTBI primer set. TCRdb reprocessed the multiplex PCR reads via MiXCR and lists one record per CDR3 protein. The sample includes about 610,000 distinct CDR3 sequences, roughly 14% of them seen just once. Trimming cost V 7 bases and J 0 bases, with 12 bases left between them. Germline loops: CDR1 MNHNS, CDR2 SASEGT. This CDR3 comprises 15 residues. Enrolled ophthalmopathy patients presented with a Clinical Activity Score of at least 3, a NOSPECS grade of at least 4, and disease duration under 3 months. Thyroid ultrasound and orbital computed tomography, with clinical symptoms and serum thyroxine and TRAb, informed diagnoses.

This TCR derives from a middle-aged woman with Graves' ophthalmopathy. Sequencing was done on a sample of blood. The genes are TRBV6-1 and TRBJ2-2; D is uncertain. For the CDR3, the DNA is TGTGCCAGCACCTCTGAACTGACGAACACCGGGGAGCTGTTTTTT. The encoded protein is CASTSELTNTGELFF.